A selection of T cell receptor beta chains follows, all from one sample in a study of blood T cell repertoires in COVID-19. Using immunoSEQ multiplex PCR, the repertoire was profiled, and TCRdb retains in-frame clones only, with some absent. The sample shows 150,000 or so clones, around 82% of them seen only once. Sequences were obtained from peripheral blood. The receptors derive from a man aged 55 to 70 with active or convalescent COVID-19. Both conserved end residues are part of each CDR3. D genes are given only for firm matches. Clone size is given for some rows only: seen once, a few or many times, or a class if the clone is expanded.

clone_size d_call j_call v_call cdr3_aa cdr3_nt
. TRBD1 TRBJ1-4 TRBV18 CASSFTSGTGSRSTNEKLFF TGTGCCAGCTCGTTTACGTCCGGGACAGGGAGTCGAAGCACTAATGAAAAACTGTTTTTT
. TRBD2 TRBJ2-1 TRBV10-1 CASSGTSSGRYNEQFF TGCGCCAGCAGTGGAACCTCTAGCGGGAGATACAATGAGCAGTTCTTC
many . TRBJ1-2 TRBV14 CASSQRTYGYTF TGTGCCAGCAGCCAAAGGACATATGGCTACACCTTC
. . TRBJ1-1 TRBV27 CASSLYGATEAFF TGTGCCAGCAGTTTATACGGAGCCACTGAAGCTTTCTTT
. TRBD1 TRBJ2-7 TRBV18 CASSPMDRGSYEQYF TGTGCCAGCTCACCCATGGACAGGGGCTCTTACGAGCAGTACTTC
. TRBD1 TRBJ1-1 TRBV5-8 CASSSSRDRGSGFSGTEAFF TGTGCCAGCAGCTCGTCCCGGGACAGGGGGTCAGGCTTTTCGGGCACTGAAGCTTTCTTT
. . TRBJ1-1 TRBV18 CASSTETGLNTEAFF TGTGCCAGCTCAACAGAAACAGGGTTGAACACTGAAGCTTTCTTT
. TRBD2 TRBJ2-7 TRBV5-4 CASSLEGLATHEQYF TGTGCCAGCAGCTTGGAGGGACTAGCGACCCACGAGCAGTACTTC
. . TRBJ2-7 TRBV6-8 CASNRTTYEQYF TGTGCCAGCAACAGAACCACTTACGAGCAGTACTTC
. . TRBJ2-1 TRBV25-1 CASSRSGNEQFF TGTGCCAGCAGTCGATCGGGAAATGAGCAGTTCTTC
. . TRBJ1-1 TRBV18 CASSPVNRNTEAFF TGTGCCAGCTCACCAGTCAACAGGAACACTGAAGCTTTCTTT
. TRBD1 TRBJ2-7 TRBV19 CASSTGGLYEQYF TGTGCCAGTTCGACAGGGGGTCTATACGAGCAGTACTTC
few . TRBJ1-6 TRBV2 CASTSLGQGNSPLHF TGTGCCAGCACTTCACTGGGGCAGGGAAATTCACCCCTCCACTTT
few . TRBJ2-7 TRBV21-1 CASSKGFLGLRRITEQYF TGTGCCAGCAGCAAAGGTTTTCTCGGCCTTCGGAGAATAACCGAGCAGTACTTC
. TRBD2 TRBJ2-7 TRBV9 CASSHSGRGSYEQYF TGTGCCAGCAGCCATAGCGGGAGGGGGTCCTACGAGCAGTACTTC
. . TRBJ1-2 TRBV7-9 CASSLDRDWYYGYTF TGTGCCAGCAGCTTAGACAGGGATTGGTACTATGGCTACACCTTC
. . TRBJ2-3 TRBV6-2/TRBV6-3 CASSLTGADTQYF TGTGCCAGCAGTTTAACGGGGGCAGATACGCAGTATTTT
. TRBD1 TRBJ1-6 TRBV9 CASSHQGEIHGYNSPLHF TGTGCCAGCAGCCACCAGGGGGAAATACACGGATATAATTCACCCCTCCACTTT